This T cell receptor (beta chain) was documented in a study of T cell responses to AZD1222 COVID-19 vaccine. Study outcomes and limitations: Clonal diversity was possibly underestimated, and the donors were mostly white British, with more females. Repertoires were obtained solely post-peak T cell response. Regions left unmutated in variants are reportedly the target of nearly half of spike-specific TCRs. Recipients of AZD1222 seropositive at baseline numbered only 5 or 6.

Some clones are missing from TCRdb's copy, which holds only in-frame ones; the method was immunoSEQ multiplex PCR. The data contain 130,000 to 150,000 clones, approximately 78% of them seen just once; the ten biggest clones take up roughly 4%. Trimming shortened V by 1 base and J by 1 base, and 11 bases separated the two germline ends. The CDR3 contains 15 residues. CDR1 and CDR2 (germline): SGHDT, YYEEEE. For this clone: Its cognate antigen is unknown.

This sample comprised peripheral blood, obtained on day 0 of MenACWY control vaccination. The rearrangement links TRBV5-6 to TRBJ2-5; the D gene is possibly TRBD1 (5 bases). This clonotype was obtained from an adult in good health. The CDR3 DNA is TGTGCCAGCAGCTTGAGAGGTGGGGCCCAAGAGACCCAGTACTTC. Its protein product is CASSLRGGAQETQYF.